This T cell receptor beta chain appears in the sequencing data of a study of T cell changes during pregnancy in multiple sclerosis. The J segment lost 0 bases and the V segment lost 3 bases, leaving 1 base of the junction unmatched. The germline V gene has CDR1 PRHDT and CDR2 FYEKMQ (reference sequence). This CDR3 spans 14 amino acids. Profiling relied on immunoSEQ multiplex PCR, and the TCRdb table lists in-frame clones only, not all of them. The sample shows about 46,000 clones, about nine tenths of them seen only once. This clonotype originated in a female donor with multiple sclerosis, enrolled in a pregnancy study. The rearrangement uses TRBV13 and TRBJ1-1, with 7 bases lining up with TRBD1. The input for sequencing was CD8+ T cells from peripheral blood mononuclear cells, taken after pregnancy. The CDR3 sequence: CASSFGTVNTEAFF. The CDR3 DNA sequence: TGTGCCAGCAGCTTCGGGACAGTGAACACTGAAGCTTTCTTT.